This entry features one T cell receptor beta chain sequence. As yet, its antigen is unknown. The V end lost 1 base, the J end lost 3 bases, and 6 bases lay between the germline ends. Germline CDR1 SGHTA, CDR2 FQGTGA. This CDR3 is built from 13 residues. This sample stems from a study of cytomegalovirus exposure and HLA in healthy donors. Findings and limits, study-wide: Of the V segments, some could not be distinguished, including TRBV6-2 and TRBV6-3, and were excluded.

A multiplex PCR was run with 60 Vbeta primers and 13 Jbeta primers. Profiled with immunoSEQ multiplex PCR; TCRdb holds only in-frame clones, not every one. The sample carries about 190,000 clones, more than 80% recorded once. V is TRBV7-3 and J is TRBJ2-5; D remains ambiguous. This clonotype originated in a woman between 45 and 60 years old in good health and CMV-seropositive. Material: PBMCs. In DNA form, the CDR3 reads TGTGCCAGCAGCTTAATCGCGGAAGAGACCCAGTACTTC. It specifies CASSLIAEETQYF. The variable domain in full, completed from reference TRBV7-3 and TRBJ2-5, reads GAGVSQTPSNKVTEKGKYVELRCDPISGHTALYWYRQSLGQGPEFLIYFQGTGAADDSGLPNDRFFAVRPEGSVSTLKIQRTERGDSAVYLCASSLIAEETQYFGPGTRLLVL.